The subject of this entry is one TCR beta chain. As yet, its antigen is unknown. Time point: week 11, during vaccination. Vaccinated patients received 300 ug of mutant IDH1 20-mer peptide per dose, with topical imiquimod. These data originate in a study of a mutant IDH1 vaccine in newly diagnosed glioma. Study summary: Vaccination followed radiotherapy alone by 4-6 weeks, or accompanied temozolomide cycles.

This CDR3 is 12 amino acids long. CDR1 and CDR2 from the germline V gene are SNHLY and FYNNEI. The V end lost 7 bases, the J end lost 3 bases, and 10 bases lay between the germline ends. Sequencing used immunoSEQ multiplex PCR; TCRdb keeps in-frame clones, though not all of them. Found here are approximately 61,000 clones, 80% of them singletons; the top ten hold 4.5% to 7.5%. The chain uses TRBV2 and TRBJ2-7; the D is unclear. The sequencing here drew on PBMCs, taken from a glioma patient whose treatment included an IDH1 peptide vaccine. The source is a man aged 45 to 65 with glioma. The CDR3 DNA is TGTGCCAGCATGGAAGGGCTCTACGAGCAGTACTTC. Translated: CASMEGLYEQYF.